Each of the 4 T cell receptor beta chains below was sequenced from the same sample in a study of breast tumors, draining lymph nodes, adjacent tissues. TCRdb independently ran MiXCR on the multiplex PCR reads; one entry per CDR3 protein. The sample contains more than 50,000 distinct CDR3 sequences, roughly 40% of which appear only once. The sequenced sample consisted of breast tumor tissue. These TCRs come from a female donor with breast cancer. Some clones in this sample may be carry-over from other donors' samples.

This clonotype turned up a few times. J is TRBJ2-7 and V is TRBV7-2, with D possibly matching TRBD1 (6 bases). V was trimmed by 1 base and J by 2 bases, leaving 12 bases between them. CDR3 length: 15 residues. The germline CDR1 and CDR2 sequences are SGHTA and FQGNSA. In nucleotides, the CDR3 is TGTGCCAGCAGCTTAGGGTCCGGGACAACCTACGAGCAGTACTTC. This codes for CASSLGSGTTYEQYF.

This clonotype was seen repeatedly, ten times or more. The chain has TRBV6-1 and TRBJ1-5; no clear D. CDR1 and CDR2 (germline): MNHNS, SASEGT. This CDR3 is 14 amino acids long. V dropped 1 base and J dropped 6 bases, with 10 bases sitting between them. CDR3 coding DNA: TGTGCCAGCAGTGAAGGGACTTGGACTCAGCCCCAGCATTTT. Its translation is CASSEGTWTQPQHF.

At least ten counts were recorded for this clonotype. The gene calls are TRBV6-2 or TRBV6-3 and TRBJ1-3; D unclear. Trimming shortened V by 2 bases and J by 0 bases, and 8 bases separated the two germline ends. Germline CDR1 and CDR2: MNHEY and SVGEGT. This CDR3 has 15 residues. The CDR3 region has the DNA TGTGCCAGCAGTTACAGCCTTAGCTCTGGAAACACCATATATTTT. This gives the protein CASSYSLSSGNTIYF.

This clonotype was found many times. J is TRBJ2-1 and V is TRBV7-8, with 10 bases matching TRBD2. CDR1 is SGHVS, CDR2 FQNEAQ, per germline. After removal of 7 bases from V and 9 bases from J, the junction contained 9 bases not matched to a gene. The CDR3 has 14 residues. The CDR3 region has the DNA TGTGCCAGCAACAGCGGGAGGGCCGCGAGTGAGCAGTTCTTC. Amino acid sequence: CASNSGRAASEQFF.